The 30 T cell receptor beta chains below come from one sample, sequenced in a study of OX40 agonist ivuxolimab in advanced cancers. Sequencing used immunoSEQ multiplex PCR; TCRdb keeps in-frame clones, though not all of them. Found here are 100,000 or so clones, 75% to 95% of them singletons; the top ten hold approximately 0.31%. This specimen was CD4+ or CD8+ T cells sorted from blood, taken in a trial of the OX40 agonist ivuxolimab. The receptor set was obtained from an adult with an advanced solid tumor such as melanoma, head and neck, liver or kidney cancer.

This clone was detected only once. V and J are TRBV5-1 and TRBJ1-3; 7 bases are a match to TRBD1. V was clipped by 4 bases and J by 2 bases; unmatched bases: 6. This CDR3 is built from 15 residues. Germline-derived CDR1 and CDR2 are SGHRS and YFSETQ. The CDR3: CASSQGQRAGNTIYF. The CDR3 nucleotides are TGCGCCAGCAGCCAGGGACAGAGAGCTGGAAACACCATATATTTT. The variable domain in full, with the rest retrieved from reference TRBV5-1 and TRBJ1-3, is KAGVTQTPRYLIKTRGQQVTLSCSPISGHRSVSWYQQTPGQGLQFLFEYFSETQRNKGNFPGRFSGRQFSNSRSEMNVSTLELGDSALYLCASSQGQRAGNTIYFGEGSWLTVV.

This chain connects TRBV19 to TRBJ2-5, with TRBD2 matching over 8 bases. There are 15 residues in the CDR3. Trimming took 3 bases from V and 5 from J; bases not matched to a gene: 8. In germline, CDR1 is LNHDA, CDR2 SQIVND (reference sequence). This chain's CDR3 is CASSMGRTSIETQYF. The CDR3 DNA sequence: TGTGCCAGTAGTATGGGGCGGACTAGCATCGAGACCCAGTACTTC.

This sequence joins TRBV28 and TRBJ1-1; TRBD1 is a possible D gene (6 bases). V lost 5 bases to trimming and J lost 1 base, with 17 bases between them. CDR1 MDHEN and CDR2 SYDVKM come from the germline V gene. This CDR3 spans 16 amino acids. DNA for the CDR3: TGTGCCAGCAGTCTTGGACAGAGGAGAGGGAACACTGAAGCTTTCTTT. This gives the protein CASSLGQRRGNTEAFF.

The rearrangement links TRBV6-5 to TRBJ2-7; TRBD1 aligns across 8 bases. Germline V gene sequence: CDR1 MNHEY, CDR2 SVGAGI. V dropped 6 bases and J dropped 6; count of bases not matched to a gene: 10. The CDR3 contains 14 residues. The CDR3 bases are TGTGCCAGCAGCCCTTGGGACAGGATGGGCGAGCAGTACTTC. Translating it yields CASSPWDRMGEQYF.

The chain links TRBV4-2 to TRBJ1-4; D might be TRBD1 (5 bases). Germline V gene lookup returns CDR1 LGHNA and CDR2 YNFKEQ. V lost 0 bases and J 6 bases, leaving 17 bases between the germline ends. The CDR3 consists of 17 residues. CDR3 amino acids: CASSQDGMVQGDEKLFF. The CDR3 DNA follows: TGTGCCAGCAGCCAAGATGGTATGGTGCAGGGTGATGAAAAACTGTTTTTT.

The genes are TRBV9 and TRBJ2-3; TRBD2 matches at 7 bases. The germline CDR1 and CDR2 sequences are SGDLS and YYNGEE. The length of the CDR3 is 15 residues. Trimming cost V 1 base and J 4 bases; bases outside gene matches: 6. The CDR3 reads CASSVLGGWSDTQYF. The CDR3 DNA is TGTGCCAGCAGCGTACTCGGGGGGTGGTCAGATACGCAGTATTTT.

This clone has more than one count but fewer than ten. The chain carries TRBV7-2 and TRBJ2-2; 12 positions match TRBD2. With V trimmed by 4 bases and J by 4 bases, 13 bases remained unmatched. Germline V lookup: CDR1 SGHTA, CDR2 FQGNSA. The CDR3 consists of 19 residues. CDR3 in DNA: TGTGCCAGCAGCTCGCGTGTACTAGCGGGAGGCCGTGGCACCGGGGAGCTGTTTTTT. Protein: CASSSRVLAGGRGTGELFF.

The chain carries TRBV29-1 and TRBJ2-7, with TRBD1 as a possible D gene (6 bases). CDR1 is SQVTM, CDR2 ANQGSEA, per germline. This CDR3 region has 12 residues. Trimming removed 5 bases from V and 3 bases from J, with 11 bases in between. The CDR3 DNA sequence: TGCAGCGTTTTGGACAGAGACTACGAGCAGTACTTC. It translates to CSVLDRDYEQYF.

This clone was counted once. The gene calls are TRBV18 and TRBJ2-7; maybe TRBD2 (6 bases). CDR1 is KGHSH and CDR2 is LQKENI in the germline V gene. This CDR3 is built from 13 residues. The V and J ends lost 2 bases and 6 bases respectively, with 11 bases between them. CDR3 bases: TGTGCCAGCTCACCAGGAGGGGACGGCGAGCAGTACTTC. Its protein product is CASSPGGDGEQYF.

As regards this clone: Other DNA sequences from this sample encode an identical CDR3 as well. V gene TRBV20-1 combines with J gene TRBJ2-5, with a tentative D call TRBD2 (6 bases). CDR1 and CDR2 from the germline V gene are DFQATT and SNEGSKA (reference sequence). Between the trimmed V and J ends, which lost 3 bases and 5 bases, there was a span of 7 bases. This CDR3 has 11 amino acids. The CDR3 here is CSAREGETQYF. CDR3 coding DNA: TGCAGTGCTAGGGAGGGGGAGACCCAGTACTTC.

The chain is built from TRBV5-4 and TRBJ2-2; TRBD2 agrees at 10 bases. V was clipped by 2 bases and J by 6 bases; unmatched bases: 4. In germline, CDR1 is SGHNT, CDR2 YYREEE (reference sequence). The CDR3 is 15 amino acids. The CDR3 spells CASSFKLAGAGELFF. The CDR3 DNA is TGTGCCAGCAGCTTTAAGCTAGCGGGAGCCGGGGAGCTGTTTTTT.

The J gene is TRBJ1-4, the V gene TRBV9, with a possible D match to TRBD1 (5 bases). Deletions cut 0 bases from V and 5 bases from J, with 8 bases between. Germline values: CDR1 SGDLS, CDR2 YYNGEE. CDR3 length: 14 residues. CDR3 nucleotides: TGTGCCAGCAGCGTAGCGGGACCCAATGAAAAACTGTTTTTT. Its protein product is CASSVAGPNEKLFF.

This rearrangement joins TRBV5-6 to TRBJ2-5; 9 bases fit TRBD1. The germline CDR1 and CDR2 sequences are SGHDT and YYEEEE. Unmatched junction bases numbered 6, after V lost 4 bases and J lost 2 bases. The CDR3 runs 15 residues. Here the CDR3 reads CASSKPGQGQETQYF. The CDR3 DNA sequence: TGTGCCAGCAGCAAACCGGGACAGGGTCAAGAGACCCAGTACTTC.

This CDR3 reads CASSSGTLYEQYF. Written as DNA, the CDR3 is TGTGCCAGCAGCTCTGGGACACTCTACGAGCAGTACTTC. The genes are TRBV7-8 and TRBJ2-7; TRBD1 might be the D (6 bases). Germline CDR1 is SGHVS and CDR2 is FQNEAQ. Trimming pared 4 bases from V and 3 bases from J, leaving 10 bases between. The CDR3 consists of 13 residues.

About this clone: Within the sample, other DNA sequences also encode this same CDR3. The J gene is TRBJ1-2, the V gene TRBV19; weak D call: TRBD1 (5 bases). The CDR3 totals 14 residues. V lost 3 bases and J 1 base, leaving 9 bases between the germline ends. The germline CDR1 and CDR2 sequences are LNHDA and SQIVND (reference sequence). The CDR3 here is CASSIQGNNYGYTF. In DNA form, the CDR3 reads TGTGCCAGTAGTATCCAGGGAAATAACTATGGCTACACCTTC.

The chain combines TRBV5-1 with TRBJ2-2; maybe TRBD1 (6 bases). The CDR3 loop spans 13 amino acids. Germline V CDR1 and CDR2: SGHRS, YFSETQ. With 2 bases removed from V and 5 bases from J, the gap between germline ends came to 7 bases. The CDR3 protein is CASSFTGTGELFF. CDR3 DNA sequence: TGCGCCAGCAGCTTCACAGGGACCGGGGAGCTGTTTTTT. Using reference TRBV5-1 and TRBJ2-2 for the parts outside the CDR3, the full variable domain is KAGVTQTPRYLIKTRGQQVTLSCSPISGHRSVSWYQQTPGQGLQFLFEYFSETQRNKGNFPGRFSGRQFSNSRSEMNVSTLELGDSALYLCASSFTGTGELFFGEGSRLTVL.

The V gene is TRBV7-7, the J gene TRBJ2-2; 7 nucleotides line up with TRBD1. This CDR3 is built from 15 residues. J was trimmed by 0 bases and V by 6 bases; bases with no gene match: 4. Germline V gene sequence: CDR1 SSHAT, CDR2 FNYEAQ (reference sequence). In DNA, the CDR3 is TGTGCCAGCAGGCGGACAGGCGCGAACACCGGGGAGCTGTTTTTT. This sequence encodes CASRRTGANTGELFF. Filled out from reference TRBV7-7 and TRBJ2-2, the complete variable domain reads GAGVSQSPRYKVTKRGQDVTLRCDPISSHATLYWYQQALGQGPEFLTYFNYEAQPDKSGLPSDRFSAERPEGSISTLTIQRTEQRDSAMYRCASRRTGANTGELFFGEGSRLTVL.

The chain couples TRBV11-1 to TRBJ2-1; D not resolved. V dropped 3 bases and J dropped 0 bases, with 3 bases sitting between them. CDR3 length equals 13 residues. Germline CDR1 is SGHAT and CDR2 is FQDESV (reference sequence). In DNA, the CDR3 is TGTGCCAGCAGCTTGAGCTCCTACAATGAGCAGTTCTTC. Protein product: CASSLSSYNEQFF.

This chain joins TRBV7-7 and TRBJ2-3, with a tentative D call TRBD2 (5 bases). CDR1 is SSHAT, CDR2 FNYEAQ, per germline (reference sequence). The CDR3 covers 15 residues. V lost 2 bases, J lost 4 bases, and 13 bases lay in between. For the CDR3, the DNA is TGTGCCAGCAGCTTATCGCTAGCTCCAGCAGATACGCAGTATTTT. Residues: CASSLSLAPADTQYF. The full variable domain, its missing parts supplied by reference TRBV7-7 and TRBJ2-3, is GAGVSQSPRYKVTKRGQDVTLRCDPISSHATLYWYQQALGQGPEFLTYFNYEAQPDKSGLPSDRFSAERPEGSISTLTIQRTEQRDSAMYRCASSLSLAPADTQYFGPGTRLTVL.

The CDR3, as DNA: TGTGCCAGCAGTGAAGGACAGGGGGCAGATACGCAGTATTTT. Translation: CASSEGQGADTQYF. The chain has TRBV6-1 and TRBJ2-3; 9 bases map to TRBD1. Trimming cost V 1 base and J 4 bases; bases outside gene matches: 0. The CDR3 runs to 14 residues. Germline CDR1 MNHNS, CDR2 SASEGT.

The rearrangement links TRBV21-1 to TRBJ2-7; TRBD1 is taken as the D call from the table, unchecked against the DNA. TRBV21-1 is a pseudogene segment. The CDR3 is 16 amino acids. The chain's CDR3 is CASGGQGNQNSYEQYF. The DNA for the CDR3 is TGTGCCAGCGGGGGACAGGGAAATCAGAATTCCTACGAGCAGTACTTC.

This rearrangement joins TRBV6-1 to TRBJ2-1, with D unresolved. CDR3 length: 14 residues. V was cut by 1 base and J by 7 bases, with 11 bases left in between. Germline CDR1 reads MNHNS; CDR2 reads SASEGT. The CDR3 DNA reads TGTGCCAGCAGTGAAGGGGGAACGAGAAATGAGCAGTTCTTC. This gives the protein CASSEGGTRNEQFF.

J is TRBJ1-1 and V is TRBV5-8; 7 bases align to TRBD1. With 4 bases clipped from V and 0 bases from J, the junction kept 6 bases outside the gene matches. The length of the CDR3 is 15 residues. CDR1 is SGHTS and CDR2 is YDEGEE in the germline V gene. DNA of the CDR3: TGTGCCAGCAGCGGACAGGTGGCATTGAACACTGAAGCTTTCTTT. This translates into CASSGQVALNTEAFF.

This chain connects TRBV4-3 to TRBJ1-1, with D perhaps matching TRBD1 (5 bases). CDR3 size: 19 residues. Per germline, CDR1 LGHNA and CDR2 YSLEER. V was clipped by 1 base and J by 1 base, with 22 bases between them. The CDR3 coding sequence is TGCGCCAGCAGCCAAGGGTACCCCCCCGGGGGTCCCAAGAACACTGAAGCTTTCTTT. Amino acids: CASSQGYPPGGPKNTEAFF.

The CDR3 nucleotides read TGTGCCAGCAGCCCCCCGAACACAGATACGCAGTATTTT. It is translated as CASSPPNTDTQYF. This chain connects TRBV5-6 to TRBJ2-3; D gene unclear. Trimming took off 4 bases at V and 2 bases at J, with 8 bases between the two ends. CDR1 and CDR2 from the germline V gene are SGHDT and YYEEEE. The CDR3 runs to 13 residues.

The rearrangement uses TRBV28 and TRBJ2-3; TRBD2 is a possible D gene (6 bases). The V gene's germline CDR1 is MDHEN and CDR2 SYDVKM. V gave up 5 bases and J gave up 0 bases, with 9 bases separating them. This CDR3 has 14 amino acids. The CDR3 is CASSPGGSTDTQYF. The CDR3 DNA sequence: TGTGCCAGCAGTCCCGGGGGTAGCACAGATACGCAGTATTTT.

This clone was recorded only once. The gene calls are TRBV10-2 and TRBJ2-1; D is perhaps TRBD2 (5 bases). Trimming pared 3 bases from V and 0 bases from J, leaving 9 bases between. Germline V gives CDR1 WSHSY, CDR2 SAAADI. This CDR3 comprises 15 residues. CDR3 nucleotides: TGCGCCAGCAGTGAAAGCGGTAACTCCTACAATGAGCAGTTCTTC. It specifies CASSESGNSYNEQFF.

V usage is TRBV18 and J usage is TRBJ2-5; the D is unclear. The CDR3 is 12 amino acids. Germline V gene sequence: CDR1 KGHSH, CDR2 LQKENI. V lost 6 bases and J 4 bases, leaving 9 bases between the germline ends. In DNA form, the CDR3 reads TGTGCCAGCTCGCCCCGGATAGAGACCCAGTACTTC. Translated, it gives CASSPRIETQYF.

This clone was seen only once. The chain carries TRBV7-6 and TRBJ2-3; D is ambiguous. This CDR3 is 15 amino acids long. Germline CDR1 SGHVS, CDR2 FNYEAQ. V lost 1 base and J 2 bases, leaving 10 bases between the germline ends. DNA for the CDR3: TGTGCCAGCAGCTTAGTAGTATCGGCCACAGATACGCAGTATTTT. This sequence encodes CASSLVVSATDTQYF.

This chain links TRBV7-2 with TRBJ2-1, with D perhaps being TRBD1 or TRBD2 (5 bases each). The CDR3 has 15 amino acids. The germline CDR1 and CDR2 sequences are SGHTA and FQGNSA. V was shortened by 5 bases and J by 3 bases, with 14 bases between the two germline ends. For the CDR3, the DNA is TGTGCCAGCAGCCGGGGTAGTGGGGGCTACAATGAGCAGTTCTTC. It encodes CASSRGSGGYNEQFF.